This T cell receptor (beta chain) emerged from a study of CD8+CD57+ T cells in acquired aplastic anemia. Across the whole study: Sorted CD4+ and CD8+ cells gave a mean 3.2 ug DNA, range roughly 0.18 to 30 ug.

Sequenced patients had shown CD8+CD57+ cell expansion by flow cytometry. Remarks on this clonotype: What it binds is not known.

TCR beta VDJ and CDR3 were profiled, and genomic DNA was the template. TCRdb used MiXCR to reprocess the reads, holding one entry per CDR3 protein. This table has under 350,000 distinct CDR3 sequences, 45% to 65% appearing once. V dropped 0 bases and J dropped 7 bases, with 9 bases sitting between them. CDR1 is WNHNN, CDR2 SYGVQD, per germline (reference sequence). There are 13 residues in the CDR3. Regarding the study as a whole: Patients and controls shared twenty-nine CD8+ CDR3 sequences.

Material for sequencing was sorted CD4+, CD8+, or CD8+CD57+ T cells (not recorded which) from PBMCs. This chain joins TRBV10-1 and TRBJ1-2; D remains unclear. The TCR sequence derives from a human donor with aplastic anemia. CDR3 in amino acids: CASSESNSVGYTF. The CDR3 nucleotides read TGCGCCAGCAGTGAGTCGAATAGTGTTGGCTACACCTTC.